This section outlines one TCR beta chain sequence together with its context. No cognate antigen has been identified for it. A Human TCR Profiling Kit was used to prepare UMI-labeled 5' RACE TCRbeta libraries. Every TCRbeta library was prepared in parallel with an identical number of PCR cycles. As for the original processing: The number of functional CDR3beta clonotypes in each TCRbeta library ranged from roughly 2,600 to 20,000. MIGEC 1.2.9 was used for UMI extraction and consensus assembly, with a minimum of three reads required per UMI. MiXCR 3.0.3 was used to extract the in-frame CDR3beta repertoires. Each sample was downsampled to 42,000 randomly selected UMIs before diversity metrics were calculated in VDJtools 1.2.1. For each sample pair, the repertoire overlap metrics D, R and F2 were calculated in VDJtools using the top 3,000 clones. TCRdb reprocessed the reads, and each CDR3 protein sequence is entered once, without DNA. The V and J calls were determined by TCRdb, not by the authors. This sample's table lists roughly 4,700 distinct CDR3 sequences. Of the sample, approximately 24% is held by the ten largest clones.

Density gradient separation was used to isolate peripheral blood mononuclear cells from buffy coats of healthy donors. Negative magnetic separation using EasySep or MojoSort CD8+ T cell isolation kits was how the study enriched total CD8+ T cells. An RNeasy Mini Kit was used to extract total RNA from duplicate vials of over 130,000 sorted CD8+ T cells per subset. PBMCs were used either fresh or after being cryopreserved in fetal bovine serum containing around 10% DMSO. Fluorescence-activated cell sorting on a FACSAria III was used to sort the CD8+ T cell subsets to purity. The sample comes from a study of human CD8 memory T cell subsets (TCRdb year 2020). In terms of the full investigation: The clonal relationships among stem-like (TSTEM), progenitor exhausted-like (TPEX) and effector memory CD8+ T cell subsets were assessed by comparing the TCRbeta repertoires of these subsets. Several donors each provided TSTEM, TPEX and effector memory subsets, from which TCRbeta repertoires were obtained. What the research found in general, with its limitations: Based on Chao1 estimates, TSTEM subsets appeared to have greater repertoire diversity than TPEX subsets, which may reflect a broader range of specificities. Only TCRbeta chains were sequenced, and repertoire comparisons rested on several donors tested with paired t-tests and Bonferroni correction. Clonotypes were shared with effector memory cells by both stem-like subsets, but only minimal overlap was found between TSTEM and TPEX repertoires, suggesting distinct antigen spectra. Similarly high normalized Shannon-Wiener diversity was shown by TSTEM and TPEX subsets, whereas comparatively lower diversity was seen in effector memory subsets.

The CDR3 measures 13 amino acids from cysteine to phenylalanine. DNA was not recorded. The germline V gene (reference sequence) provides CDR1 GTSNPN and CDR2 SVGIG. The receptor's source is a human donor in good health. Sequencing input: CD8+ T cells from PBMCs. The chain is assembled from TRBV30 and TRBJ2-1; absent DNA, TCRdb's TRBD1 call cannot be checked. The CDR3 protein is CAWRDRGYNEQFF.